The sequence of this T cell receptor (beta chain) was determined in a study of T cell responses to AZD1222 COVID-19 vaccine (dated by TCRdb to the early 2020s). With respect to the entire study: Because spike-specific TCR depth and breadth did not differ between the two schedules, AZD1222 recipients who got a second dose at roughly 4 weeks were pooled with those who got a second dose at roughly 12 weeks. TCR sequencing covered more than 230 trial participants: 200 to 220 given two doses of AZD1222 and 26 given two doses of MenACWY control vaccine. Trial participants were enrolled by age into subgroups of 18-55, 56-69 and 70-plus years, and about 150, 27 and 61 TCR-sequenced participants, respectively, were included in these subgroups. Beyond this particular receptor, the publication reports: The vaccine-associated CD4 TCRs covered the entire spike protein, and the dominant responses fell in regions 160-218 and 743-854. Because no day 14 peak-response samples were available, repertoires were characterized only after the peak T cell response. Conclusions about previously exposed vaccinees are limited, since just a handful of AZD1222 recipients were seropositive for SARS-CoV-2 at baseline. Most participants were white British and females outnumbered males, and the authors suggested that clonal diversity may have been underestimated. After two AZD1222 doses, both the breadth and the depth of spike-specific TCRs were significantly higher than at day 0 and than in MenACWY recipients. The 56-69-year group was small, and its depth increase did not reach significance, likely because of low power. Nearly half of unique spike-specific TCRs reportedly recognized epitopes outside regions mutated in the B.1.351 and B.1.1.7 variants.

CDR1 and CDR2 (SGHNT, YENEEA) derive from the germline V gene. The CDR3 runs 13 amino acids, cysteine and phenylalanine included. Only the CDR3 region is kept as DNA, spanning 39 bases read in frame from base 1. The V and J ends are trimmed by 4 bases and 8 bases, leaving 12 bases between them. In the case of this clone: Its specific antigen is unknown. The record has no base qualities; no much larger clone is one base away.

The time point label on this specimen signifies: baseline before first vaccination. Vaccinee samples came from UK trials COV001 and COV002, including a single-blind randomized controlled phase 2/3 trial of AZD1222 (ChAdOx1 nCoV-19) in healthy adults. For TCRbeta chain sequencing, PBMC samples from trial participants were taken at day 0 and at day 28 after the second dose. The CDR3 regions of human TCRbeta chains were analyzed by immunosequencing. In the source study's methods: Repertoire TCRs were checked for matches against a reference library of SARS-CoV-2-specific TCRs that had been generated using the MIRA antigen-specificity platform. Breadth was defined as the fraction of unique TCRs that were SARS-CoV-2-associated, and depth was defined as the fraction of total T cells that were SARS-CoV-2-associated. Using the MIRA data, every spike-specific TCR was mapped to the spike region that the TCR reacted to and assigned to either a CD4 or a CD8 class. Log10-transformed breadth and depth values were compared by one-way ANOVA with Sidak's multiple comparisons tests. TCRdb took over this immuneACCESS table, retaining in-frame rearrangements with V and J assigned. Such tables are incomplete; in checked studies, under half of the missing clones stem from an unresolved V gene, and the remainder is unexplained. That table gives V, J and clone size, and the DNA gave D and trimming. The sample table records around 87,000 clones; approximately 84% of these occur just once. Of the sample, roughly a tenth falls within the top ten clones.

The source is an adult in good health. This chain is built from TRBV11-3 and TRBJ2-1, with a tentative D gene TRBD2 over 5 matching bases. The material was peripheral blood, obtained on day 0 of AZD1222 vaccination. The bases read TGTGCCAGCAGCTCCGCTGTCGGGGATGAGCAGTTCTTC. Translation gives CASSSAVGDEQFF.